One and the same sample provided the 7 T cell receptor beta chains below, sequenced in a study of blood T cells in healthy people across ages (dated by TCRdb to the mid-2010s). The method was 5' RACE. Sequencing was carried out with an Illumina HiSeq 2500. A second PCR of roughly 7 to 12 cycles was run with a J-beta primer mix and a sample-barcoded 5' primer. The public reads were reanalyzed by TCRdb: fastp trimming at Q25, MiXCR alignment, in-frame beta chains only. Under each unique CDR3 protein, matching rows form one entry showing the most common genes and DNA. For this sample the table gives about 1.5 million distinct CDR3 sequences, of which approximately 39% were detected only once. Jointly, the top ten make up about 4% of the sample. Specimen: blood. The receptors here all came from a young woman in good health.

This clonotype has a handful of counts. The V and J genes are TRBV20-1 and TRBJ2-1; D unresolved. V was cut by 3 bases and J by 6 bases, with 15 bases left in between. Germline V CDR1 and CDR2: DFQATT, SNEGSKA (reference sequence). The CDR3 covers 14 residues. The chain's CDR3 is CSASRTRQSNEQFF. In nucleotides, the CDR3 is TGCAGTGCTAGCCGGACGAGGCAATCCAATGAGCAGTTCTTC.

This clonotype was observed a handful of times. This chain connects TRBV20-1 to TRBJ1-2; 8 nucleotides match TRBD1. The CDR3 loop spans 15 amino acids. V lost 2 bases, J lost 8 bases, and 13 bases stayed unmatched. CDR1 is DFQATT, CDR2 SNEGSKA, per germline (reference sequence). CDR3 sequence reads: CSARSGQGRKEGYTF. The CDR3, as DNA: TGCAGTGCTAGATCAGGACAGGGACGTAAGGAGGGCTACACCTTC.

In this sample, this clonotype turned up once. The rearrangement links TRBV6-6 to TRBJ2-7, with D perhaps matching TRBD2 (6 bases). With 7 bases removed from V and 6 bases from J, the gap between germline ends came to 13 bases. CDR3 length: 12 residues. The germline V gene has CDR1 MNHNY and CDR2 SVGAGI (reference sequence). The CDR3 nucleotides read TGTGCCAGCACCGGACTATTATCCGAGCAGTACTTC. Protein: CASTGLLSEQYF.

This clonotype was counted at least ten times. The rearrangement joins TRBV29-1 to TRBJ2-4; unclear D gene. Per germline, CDR1 SQVTM and CDR2 ANQGSEA. CDR3 length: 13 amino acids. The ends were cut back, 2 bases at V and 0 bases at J, with 5 bases in the middle. CDR3 DNA sequence: TGCAGCGTTGAACTGAGAGCCAAAAACATTCAGTACTTC. Translating gives CSVELRAKNIQYF. Combining the CDR3 with reference TRBV29-1 and TRBJ2-4 gives the whole variable domain SAVISQKPSRDICQRGTSLTIQCQVDSQVTMMFWYRQQPGQSLTLIATANQGSEATYESGFVIDKFPISRPNLTFSTLTVSNMSPEDSSIYLCSVELRAKNIQYFGAGTRLSVL.

This clonotype was seen a handful of times. The chain recombines TRBV7-2 with TRBJ2-5; 12 nucleotides match TRBD2. Trimming removed 1 base from V and 1 base from J; junction bases left unmatched: 4. Germline CDR1 SGHTA, CDR2 FQGNSA. This CDR3 is 17 amino acids long. This CDR3 is CASSLGTSGICQETQYF. The CDR3 DNA follows: TGTGCCAGCAGCTTAGGGACTAGCGGGATTTGCCAAGAGACCCAGTACTTC. The whole variable domain, remainder taken from reference TRBV7-2 and TRBJ2-5, is GAGVSQSPSNKVTEKGKDVELRCDPISGHTALYWYRQSLGQGLEFLIYFQGNSAPDKSGLPSDRFSAERTGGSVSTLTIQRTQQEDSAVYLCASSLGTSGICQETQYFGPGTRLLVL.

This clonotype occurred a few times. The chain carries TRBV4-3 and TRBJ2-7; D gene uncertain. Germline loops: CDR1 LGHNA, CDR2 YSLEER. Trimming removed 0 bases at V and 2 bases at J, with 8 bases between. The CDR3 has 14 residues. The DNA for the CDR3 is TGCGCCAGCAGCCAAGATCGTCGGACCTACGAGCAGTACTTC. As protein: CASSQDRRTYEQYF.

This chain links TRBV6-5 with TRBJ2-7, with D possibly being TRBD1 (6 bases). The J call is doubtful: the DNA matches TRBJ2-5 better. Germline-derived CDR1 and CDR2 are MNHEY and SVGAGI. CDR3 size: 15 residues. CDR3 bases: TGTGCCAGCAGTTACTCCGACAGGTGGGGAGAGACCCAGTACTTC. This codes for CASSYSDRWGETQYF.